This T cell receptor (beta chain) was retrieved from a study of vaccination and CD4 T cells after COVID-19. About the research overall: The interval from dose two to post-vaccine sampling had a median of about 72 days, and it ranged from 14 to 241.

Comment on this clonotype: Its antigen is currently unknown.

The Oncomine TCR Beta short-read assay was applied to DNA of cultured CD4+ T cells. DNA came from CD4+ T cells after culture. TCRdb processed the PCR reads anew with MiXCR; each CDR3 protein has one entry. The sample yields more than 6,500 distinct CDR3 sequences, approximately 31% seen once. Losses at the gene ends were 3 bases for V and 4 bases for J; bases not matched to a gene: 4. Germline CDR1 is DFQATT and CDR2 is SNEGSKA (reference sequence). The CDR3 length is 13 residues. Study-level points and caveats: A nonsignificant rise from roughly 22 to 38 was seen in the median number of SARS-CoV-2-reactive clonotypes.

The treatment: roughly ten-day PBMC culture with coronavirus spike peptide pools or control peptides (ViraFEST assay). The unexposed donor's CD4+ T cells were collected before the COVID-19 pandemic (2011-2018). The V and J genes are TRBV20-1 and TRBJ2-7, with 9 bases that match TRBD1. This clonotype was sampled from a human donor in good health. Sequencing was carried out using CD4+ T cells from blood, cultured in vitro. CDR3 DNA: TGCAGTGCTAGGGGGACAGGGAAGTACGAGCAGTACTTC. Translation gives CSARGTGKYEQYF.